Presented here are 5 T cell receptor beta chains from one specimen sequenced in a study of cytomegalovirus exposure and HLA in healthy donors. PCR used 60 Vbeta primers and 13 Jbeta primers. Sequencing was performed with immunoSEQ multiplex PCR; in TCRdb, only in-frame clones are kept and a portion is missing. The top ten hold roughly 2% of the sample, which has 150,000 to 200,000 clones, about 75% seen once. The sample comprised PBMCs. These receptors all stem from a female donor in good health and CMV-seronegative.

The V call is TRBV7-9, the J call TRBJ2-7; 7 bases match TRBD2. Trimming cost V 6 bases and J 5 bases; bases outside gene matches: 10. The CDR3 has 14 residues. CDR1 is SEHNR and CDR2 is FQNEAQ in the germline V gene (reference sequence). The CDR3 region is CASRGGTVPHEQYF. Written as DNA, the CDR3 is TGTGCCAGCAGGGGAGGGACTGTTCCCCACGAGCAGTACTTC.

The chain has TRBV30 and TRBJ1-3; D may be TRBD1 (5 bases). CDR1 GTSNPN and CDR2 SVGIG come from the germline V gene (reference sequence). The V and J ends lost 3 bases and 2 bases respectively, with 11 bases between them. The CDR3 totals 14 residues. The CDR3 region is CAWRSAGTGNTIYF. The CDR3 coding sequence is TGTGCCTGGAGATCGGCAGGGACTGGAAACACCATATATTTT.

The chain is built from TRBV29-1 and TRBJ1-2, with 7 bases fitting TRBD1. CDR3 length equals 15 residues. Trimming took 4 bases from V and 6 from J; bases not matched to a gene: 14. Germline CDR1 and CDR2: SQVTM and ANQGSEA. The CDR3 DNA sequence: TGCAGCGTTGGATCGAACAGGGGAATTCCCGATGGCTACACCTTC. This codes for CSVGSNRGIPDGYTF.

This clone was picked up a small number of times. Here the CDR3 DNA reads TGTGCCAGCACTCCGGGATATAACTATGGCTACACCTTC. It is translated as CASTPGYNYGYTF. The V gene is TRBV2, the J gene TRBJ1-2; no reliable D call. V was trimmed by 7 bases and J by 1 base, leaving 10 bases between them. Germline assignment: CDR1 SNHLY and CDR2 FYNNEI. The CDR3 covers 13 residues.

The rearrangement links TRBV10-3 to TRBJ1-1; D might be TRBD1 (5 bases). V shed 8 bases and J shed 2 bases, with 18 bases lying between them. The germline CDR1 and CDR2 sequences are ENHRY and SYGVKD. CDR3 length: 15 amino acids. DNA of the CDR3: TGTGCCATCGACGATTCGGGGGGTGGTAACACTGAAGCTTTCTTT. As protein: CAIDDSGGGNTEAFF.